This is a list of T cell receptor beta chains from one sample in a study of cytomegalovirus exposure and HLA in healthy donors. TCRdb's table, derived via immunoSEQ multiplex PCR, lists solely in-frame clones and lacks some. The data hold 200,000 to 250,000 clones, with over 80% observed a single time. The specimen sequenced was PBMCs. These receptors came from a woman between 25 and 40 years old in good health and CMV-seropositive. Both conserved end residues are part of each CDR3. Each record gives: D gene, clone size, J gene, V gene, CDR3 DNA, CDR3 protein. A D gene is named only where the DNA matches it firmly. Clone size is stated in some rows and not others, as once, few, many or a class when expanded.

D gene: TRBD2; clone size: .; J gene: TRBJ2-7; V gene: TRBV9; CDR3 DNA: TGTGCCAGCAGCCTCCAGGGAGGGCCAGACGAGCAGTACTTC; CDR3 protein: CASSLQGGPDEQYF
D gene: TRBD1; clone size: .; J gene: TRBJ1-4; V gene: TRBV5-1; CDR3 DNA: TGCGCCAGCAGTCCGACAGGGGGGCCTAATGAAAAACTGTTTTTT; CDR3 protein: CASSPTGGPNEKLFF
D gene: TRBD1; clone size: .; J gene: TRBJ1-2; V gene: TRBV5-4; CDR3 DNA: TGTGCCAGCAAACGACAGGGGATAAACTATGGCTACACCTTC; CDR3 protein: CASKRQGINYGYTF
D gene: TRBD2; clone size: .; J gene: TRBJ2-1; V gene: TRBV4-2; CDR3 DNA: TGTGCCAGCAGCCTTAAGCGGGAGGGGAATGAGCAGTTCTTC; CDR3 protein: CASSLKREGNEQFF
D gene: .; clone size: .; J gene: TRBJ1-2; V gene: TRBV5-6; CDR3 DNA: TGTGCCAGCAGTTCCGGACAGCTTGCCTGGAATGGCTACACCTTC; CDR3 protein: CASSSGQLAWNGYTF
D gene: TRBD2; clone size: once; J gene: TRBJ2-1; V gene: TRBV9; CDR3 DNA: TGTGCCAGCAGCGCCGGGACTAGCGGGAGGGCAAATGAGCAGTTCTTC; CDR3 protein: CASSAGTSGRANEQFF
D gene: TRBD2; clone size: .; J gene: TRBJ2-7; V gene: TRBV2; CDR3 DNA: TGTGCCAGCAGTGCAGCAGGACTAGCGGGAGGCCATTCCTACGAGCAGTACTTC; CDR3 protein: CASSAAGLAGGHSYEQYF
D gene: TRBD1; clone size: .; J gene: TRBJ1-5; V gene: TRBV28; CDR3 DNA: TGTGCCAGCAGTCCTCCGGGACAGGGCATCGATCAGCCCCAGCATTTT; CDR3 protein: CASSPPGQGIDQPQHF
D gene: TRBD1; clone size: .; J gene: TRBJ1-1; V gene: TRBV4-1; CDR3 DNA: TGCGCCAGCAGCCGAAGACAGGGTATGGACACTGAAGCTTTCTTT; CDR3 protein: CASSRRQGMDTEAFF
D gene: .; clone size: .; J gene: TRBJ1-1; V gene: TRBV7-9; CDR3 DNA: TGTGCCAGCAGTTCTCAGGGAGATGAAGCTTTCTTT; CDR3 protein: CASSSQGDEAFF
D gene: .; clone size: .; J gene: TRBJ2-2; V gene: TRBV6-1; CDR3 DNA: TGTGCCAGCATGGAGGGAGGAGCGGGCGGGGAGCTGTTTTTT; CDR3 protein: CASMEGGAGGELFF
D gene: TRBD1; clone size: .; J gene: TRBJ2-1; V gene: TRBV9; CDR3 DNA: TGTGCCAGCTCATCTTCGGGACAGGGGTACAATGAGCAGTTCTTC; CDR3 protein: CASSSSGQGYNEQFF
D gene: .; clone size: .; J gene: TRBJ1-1; V gene: TRBV7-8; CDR3 DNA: TGTGCCAGCAGCCCGTCGGGCGGTAGGAACACTGAAGCTTTCTTT; CDR3 protein: CASSPSGGRNTEAFF
D gene: .; clone size: .; J gene: TRBJ1-2; V gene: TRBV7-8; CDR3 DNA: TGTGCCAGCAGCCGGAGCCCGGGACGCGACTATGGCTACACCTTC; CDR3 protein: CASSRSPGRDYGYTF
D gene: .; clone size: once; J gene: TRBJ1-2; V gene: TRBV27; CDR3 DNA: TGTGCCAGCAGTTTAGAGGGCAGCCTCTCATATGGCTACACCTTC; CDR3 protein: CASSLEGSLSYGYTF
D gene: .; clone size: .; J gene: TRBJ2-7; V gene: TRBV5-1; CDR3 DNA: TGCGCCAGCAGCTCTACGACTAGTACCTACGAGCAGTACTTC; CDR3 protein: CASSSTTSTYEQYF
D gene: TRBD2; clone size: .; J gene: TRBJ2-1; V gene: TRBV27; CDR3 DNA: TGTGCCAGCAGGATGGGACTAGTCAACACTAATGAGCAGTTCTTC; CDR3 protein: CASRMGLVNTNEQFF